This T cell receptor (beta chain) was profiled in a study of graft-versus-host responses after intestinal transplantation. TCRdb's copy holds only in-frame clones and misses some; the assay was immunoSEQ multiplex PCR. The table records 40,000 or so clones, more than 90% of them present only once. About this clone: Its specificity is unknown.

Looked up from germline, CDR1 is LGHNA and CDR2 is YSLEER. The CDR3 extends over 16 amino acids. V was shortened by 4 bases and J by 4 bases, with 19 bases between the two germline ends. The source of this sequence is a human donor who was the organ donor for an intestinal transplant. This specimen consisted of unstimulated CD8+ T cells sorted from spleen or lymph node cells, obtained before transplant. The chain links TRBV4-3 to TRBJ1-2; weak D call: TRBD1 (6 bases). The DNA for the CDR3 is TGCGCCAGCAGCCCGAGCGCCACGGACAGCTTCTATGGCTACACCTTC. As protein: CASSPSATDSFYGYTF.